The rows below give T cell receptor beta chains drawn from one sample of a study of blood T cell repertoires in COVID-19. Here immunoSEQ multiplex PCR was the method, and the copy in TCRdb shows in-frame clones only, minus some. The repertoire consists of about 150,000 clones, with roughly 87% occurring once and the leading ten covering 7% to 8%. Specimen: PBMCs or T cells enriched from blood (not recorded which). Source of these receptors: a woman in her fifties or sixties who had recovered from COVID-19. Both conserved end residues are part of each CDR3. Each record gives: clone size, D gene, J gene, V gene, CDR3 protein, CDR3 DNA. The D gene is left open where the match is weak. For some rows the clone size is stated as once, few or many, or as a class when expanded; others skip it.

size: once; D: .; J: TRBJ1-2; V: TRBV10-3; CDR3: CAISESGQGYGYTF; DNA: TGTGCCATCAGTGAGTCGGGGCAGGGCTATGGCTACACCTTC
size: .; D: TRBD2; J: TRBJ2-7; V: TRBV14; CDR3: CASSLSGGNEQYF; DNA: TGTGCCAGCAGCCTTTCGGGGGGAAACGAGCAGTACTTC
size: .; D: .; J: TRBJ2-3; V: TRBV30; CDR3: CAWSKQGTDTQYF; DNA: TGTGCCTGGAGTAAACAGGGCACAGATACGCAGTATTTT
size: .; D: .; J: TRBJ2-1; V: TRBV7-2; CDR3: CASSLRQVNEQFF; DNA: TGTGCCAGCAGCTTAAGGCAGGTCAATGAGCAGTTCTTC
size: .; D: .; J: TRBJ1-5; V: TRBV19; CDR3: CATRQLSNQPQHF; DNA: TGTGCCACTCGACAGTTAAGCAATCAGCCCCAACATTTT
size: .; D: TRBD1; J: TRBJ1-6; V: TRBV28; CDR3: CASLDRGGSPLHF; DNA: TGTGCCAGCTTGGACAGGGGCGGTTCACCCCTCCACTTT
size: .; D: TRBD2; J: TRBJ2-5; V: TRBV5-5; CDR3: CASSSTPSGRSETQYF; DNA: TGTGCCAGCAGCTCCACTCCTAGCGGGAGGTCGGAGACCCAGTACTTC
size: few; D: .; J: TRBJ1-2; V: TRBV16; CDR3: CASSQSGRGQGYTF; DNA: TGTGCCAGCAGCCAATCGGGCAGGGGCCAAGGCTACACCTTC
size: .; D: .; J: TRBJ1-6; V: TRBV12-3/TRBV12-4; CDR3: CASSLRNSPLHF; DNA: TGTGCCAGCAGTTTGAGGAATTCACCCCTCCACTTT
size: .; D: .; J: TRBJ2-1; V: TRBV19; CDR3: CASSIKWSNEQFF; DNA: TGTGCCAGTAGTATAAAATGGAGCAATGAGCAGTTCTTC
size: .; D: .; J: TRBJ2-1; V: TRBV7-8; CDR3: CASSSLWSSYNEQFF; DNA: TGTGCCAGCAGTTCACTATGGAGCTCCTACAATGAGCAGTTCTTC
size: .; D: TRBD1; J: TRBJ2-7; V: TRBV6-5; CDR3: CASSSFRQGIGEQYF; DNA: TGTGCCAGCAGCTCTTTCCGACAGGGGATTGGCGAGCAGTACTTC
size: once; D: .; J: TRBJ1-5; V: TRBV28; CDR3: CASSFVGGQPQHF; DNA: TGTGCCAGCTCGTTCGTCGGGGGTCAGCCCCAGCATTTT
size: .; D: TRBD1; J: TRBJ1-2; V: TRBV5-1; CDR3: CASTYGTGDAGYTF; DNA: TGCGCCAGCACCTACGGGACAGGGGATGCTGGCTACACCTTC
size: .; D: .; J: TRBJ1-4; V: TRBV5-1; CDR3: CASTTGPATNEKLFF; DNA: TGCGCCAGCACGACAGGACCTGCAACTAATGAAAAACTGTTTTTT
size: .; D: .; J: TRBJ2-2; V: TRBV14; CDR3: CASSQVAEAGELFF; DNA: TGTGCCAGCAGCCAAGTAGCAGAAGCCGGGGAGCTGTTTTTT
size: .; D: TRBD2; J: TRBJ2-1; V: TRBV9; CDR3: CASSAPSEGGRAYNEQFF; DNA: TGTGCCAGCAGCGCCCCCTCCGAGGGCGGGAGGGCCTACAATGAGCAGTTCTTC
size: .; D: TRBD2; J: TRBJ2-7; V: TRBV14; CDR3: CASSPLAGESYEQYF; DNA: TGTGCCAGCAGTCCTCTAGCGGGAGAATCATACGAGCAGTACTTC
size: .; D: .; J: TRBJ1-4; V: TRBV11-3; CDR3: CASTKGSEEKLFF; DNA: TGTGCCAGCACGAAAGGGAGTGAGGAAAAACTGTTTTTT
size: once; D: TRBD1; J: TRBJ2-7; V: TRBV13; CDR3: CASSSGGQGFYEQYF; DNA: TGTGCCAGCAGCTCGGGGGGACAGGGTTTTTACGAGCAGTACTTC
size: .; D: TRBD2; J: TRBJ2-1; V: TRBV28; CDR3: CASSFMTSGRDNEQFF; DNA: TGTGCCAGCAGTTTCATGACTAGCGGGAGGGACAATGAGCAGTTCTTC
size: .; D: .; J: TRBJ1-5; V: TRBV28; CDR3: CASSLYLGATYQPQHF; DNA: TGTGCCAGCAGTTTATACTTGGGGGCCACATATCAGCCCCAGCATTTT
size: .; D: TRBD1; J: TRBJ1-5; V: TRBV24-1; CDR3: CATSDQTGGPQPQHF; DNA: TGTGCCACCAGTGATCAAACAGGGGGCCCTCAGCCCCAGCATTTT
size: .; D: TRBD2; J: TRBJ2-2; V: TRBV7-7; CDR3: CASSPHLAGGTGELFF; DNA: TGTGCTAGCAGCCCACATTTAGCGGGAGGTACCGGGGAGCTGTTTTTT
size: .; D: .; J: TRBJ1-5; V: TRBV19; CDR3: CASSTTRGYQPQHF; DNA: TGTGCCAGTAGTACCACCAGGGGTTATCAGCCCCAGCATTTT
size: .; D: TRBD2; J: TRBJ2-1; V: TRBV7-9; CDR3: CASSARRLAGVLNEQFF; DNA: TGTGCCAGCAGCGCGCGTCGCCTAGCGGGAGTCCTCAATGAGCAGTTCTTC
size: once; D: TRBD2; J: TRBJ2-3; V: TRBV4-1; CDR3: CASSHPWTSGYTDTQYF; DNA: TGCGCCAGCAGCCACCCCTGGACTAGCGGGTACACAGATACGCAGTATTTT
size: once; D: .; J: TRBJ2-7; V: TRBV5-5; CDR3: CASSPRASSYEQYF; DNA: TGTGCCAGCAGCCCCAGGGCCAGCTCCTACGAGCAGTACTTC
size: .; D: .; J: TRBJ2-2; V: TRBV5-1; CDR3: CASSSSMGVGTGELFF; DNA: TGCGCCAGCAGCTCGTCAATGGGAGTCGGTACCGGGGAGCTGTTTTTT
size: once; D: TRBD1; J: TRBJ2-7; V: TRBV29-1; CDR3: CSGGQDYEQYF; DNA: TGCAGCGGAGGACAGGACTACGAGCAGTACTTC
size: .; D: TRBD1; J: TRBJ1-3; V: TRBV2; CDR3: CASILTGDRFGGNTIYF; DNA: TGTGCCAGCATTTTGACAGGGGATCGGTTTGGTGGAAACACCATATATTTT
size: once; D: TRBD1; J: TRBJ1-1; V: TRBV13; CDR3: CASSPPGGVEAFF; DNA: TGTGCCAGCAGCCCCCCAGGGGGAGTGGAAGCTTTCTTT
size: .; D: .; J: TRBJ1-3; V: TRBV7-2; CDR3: CASSPSRGGARVGNTIYF; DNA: TGTGCCAGCAGCCCGTCTCGGGGGGGGGCTAGGGTTGGAAACACCATATATTTT
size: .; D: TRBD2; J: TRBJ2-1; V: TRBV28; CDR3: CASSYASMTGTSGRGGFF; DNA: TGTGCCAGCAGTTACGCCTCGATGACCGGGACTAGCGGGAGAGGCGGGTTCTTC
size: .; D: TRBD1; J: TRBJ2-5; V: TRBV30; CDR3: CAWSPGTGVIGRQETQYF; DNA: TGTGCCTGGAGTCCCGGGACAGGGGTAATCGGGCGGCAAGAGACCCAGTACTTC
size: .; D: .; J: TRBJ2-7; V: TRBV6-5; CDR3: CASSPGLLTYEQYF; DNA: TGTGCCAGCAGTCCGGGACTCCTAACCTACGAGCAGTACTTC
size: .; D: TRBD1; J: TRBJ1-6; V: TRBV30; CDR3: CAWSRDRDSPLHF; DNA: TGTGCCTGGTCCCGGGACAGAGATTCACCCCTCCACTTT
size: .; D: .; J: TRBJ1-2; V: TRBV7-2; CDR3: CASSFYSGGYTF; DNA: TGTGCCAGCAGTTTTTACTCGGGGGGCTACACCTTC
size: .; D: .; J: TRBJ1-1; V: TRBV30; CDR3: CAWSGSTGYTEAFF; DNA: TGTGCCTGGAGTGGTTCGACAGGCTACACTGAAGCTTTCTTT
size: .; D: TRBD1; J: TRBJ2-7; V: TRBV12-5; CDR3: CASRDRRSSYEQYF; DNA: TGTGCTAGTCGGGACAGGCGAAGCTCCTACGAGCAGTACTTC
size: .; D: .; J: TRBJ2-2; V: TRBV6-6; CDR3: CASSYVSTGELFF; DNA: TGTGCCAGCAGTTACGTGAGCACCGGGGAGCTGTTTTTT
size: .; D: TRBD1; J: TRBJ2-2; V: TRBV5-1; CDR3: CASSYRGNGELFF; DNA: TGCGCCAGCAGCTACAGGGGTAACGGGGAGCTGTTTTTT
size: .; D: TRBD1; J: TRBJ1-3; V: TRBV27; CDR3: CAFTRGQLPMERGNTIYF; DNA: TGTGCCTTCACTAGGGGACAGCTACCAATGGAGAGAGGAAACACCATATATTTT
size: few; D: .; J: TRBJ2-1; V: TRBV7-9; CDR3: CASSLAGRSNNEQFF; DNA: TGTGCCAGCAGCTTGGCGGGAAGGAGTAACAATGAGCAGTTCTTC
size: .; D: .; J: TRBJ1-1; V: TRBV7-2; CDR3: CASSLALRGTEAFF; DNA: TGTGCCAGCAGCTTAGCGCTAAGGGGCACTGAAGCTTTCTTT
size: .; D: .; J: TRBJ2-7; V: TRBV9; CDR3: CASSPGPGDVTYEQYF; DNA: TGTGCCAGCAGCCCCGGCCCAGGGGACGTCACCTACGAGCAGTACTTC
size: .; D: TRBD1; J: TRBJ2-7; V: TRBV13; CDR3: CASSSSRTGVAYEQYF; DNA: TGTGCCAGCAGCTCCTCCCGGACAGGGGTGGCCTACGAGCAGTACTTC
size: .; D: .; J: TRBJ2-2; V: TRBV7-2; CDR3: CASSAYRVLGELFF; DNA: TGTGCCAGCAGCGCCTACAGGGTATTGGGGGAGCTGTTTTTT
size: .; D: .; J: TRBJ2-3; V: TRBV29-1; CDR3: CSVEQKTDTQYF; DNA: TGCAGCGTTGAACAGAAGACAGATACGCAGTATTTT
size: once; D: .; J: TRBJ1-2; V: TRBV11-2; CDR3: CASSLERSAGNYGYTF; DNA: TGTGCCAGCAGCTTAGAACGAAGCGCGGGAAACTATGGCTACACCTTC
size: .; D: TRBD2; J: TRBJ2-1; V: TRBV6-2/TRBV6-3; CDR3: CASSFVAGGEQFF; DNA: TGTGCCAGCAGTTTTGTAGCGGGAGGGGAGCAGTTCTTC
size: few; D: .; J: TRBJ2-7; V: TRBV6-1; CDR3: CASSEWRDTYEQYF; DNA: TGTGCCAGCAGTGAGTGGCGGGATACCTACGAGCAGTACTTC
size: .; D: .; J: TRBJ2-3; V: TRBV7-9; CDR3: CASSFGGSSTDTQYF; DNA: TGTGCCAGCAGCTTCGGTGGGAGTAGCACAGATACGCAGTATTTT
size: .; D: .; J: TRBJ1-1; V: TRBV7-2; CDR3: CASSPPQGHSTEAFF; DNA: TGTGCCAGCAGCCCCCCCCAGGGACACAGCACTGAAGCTTTCTTT
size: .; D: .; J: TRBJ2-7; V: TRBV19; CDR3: CASSIGGTSSYEQYF; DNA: TGTGCCAGTAGTATAGGAGGCACCAGCTCCTACGAGCAGTACTTC
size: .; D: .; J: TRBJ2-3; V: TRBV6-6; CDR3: CASSRAGNTQYTDTQYF; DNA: TGTGCCAGCAGCCGAGCGGGCAACACCCAATACACAGATACGCAGTATTTT
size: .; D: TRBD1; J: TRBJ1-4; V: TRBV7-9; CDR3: CASSLGTQGATNEKLFF; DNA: TGTGCCAGCAGCTTAGGGACTCAGGGGGCGACTAATGAAAAACTGTTTTTT
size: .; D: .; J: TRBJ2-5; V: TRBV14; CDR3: CASSQKPTGNRETQYF; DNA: TGTGCCAGCAGCCAAAAACCTACAGGGAACCGAGAGACCCAGTACTTC
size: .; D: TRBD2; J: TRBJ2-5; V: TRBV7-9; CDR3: CASSLRGGLDQYF; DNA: TGTGCCAGCAGCTTACGGGGGGGCCTCGACCAGTACTTC
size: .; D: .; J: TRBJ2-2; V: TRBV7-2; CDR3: CASSLRERTGELFF; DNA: TGTGCCAGCAGCTTAAGGGAGCGAACCGGGGAGCTGTTTTTT